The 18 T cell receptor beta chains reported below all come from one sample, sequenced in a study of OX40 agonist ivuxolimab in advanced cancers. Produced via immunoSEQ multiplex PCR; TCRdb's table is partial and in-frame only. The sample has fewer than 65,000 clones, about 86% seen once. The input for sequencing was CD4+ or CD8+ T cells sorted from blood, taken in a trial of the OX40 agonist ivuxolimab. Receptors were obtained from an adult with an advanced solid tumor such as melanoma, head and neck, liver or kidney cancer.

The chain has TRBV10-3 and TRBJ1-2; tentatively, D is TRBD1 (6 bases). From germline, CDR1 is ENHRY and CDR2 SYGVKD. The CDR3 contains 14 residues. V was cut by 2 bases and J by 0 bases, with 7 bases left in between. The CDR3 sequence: CAISERQANYGYTF. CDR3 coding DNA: TGTGCCATCAGTGAGCGACAGGCTAACTATGGCTACACCTTC.

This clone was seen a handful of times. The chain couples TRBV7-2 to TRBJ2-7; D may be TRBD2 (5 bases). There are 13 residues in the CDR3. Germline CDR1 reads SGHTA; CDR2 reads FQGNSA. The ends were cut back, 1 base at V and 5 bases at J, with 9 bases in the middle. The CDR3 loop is CASSLVRGDEQYF. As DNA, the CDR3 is TGTGCCAGCAGCTTAGTTCGGGGTGACGAGCAGTACTTC.

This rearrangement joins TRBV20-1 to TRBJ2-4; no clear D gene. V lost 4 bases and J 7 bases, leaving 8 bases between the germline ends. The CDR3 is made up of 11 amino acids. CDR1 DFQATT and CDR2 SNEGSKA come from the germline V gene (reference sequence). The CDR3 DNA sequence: TGCAGTGCTACCCAGACGAACATTCAGTACTTC. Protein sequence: CSATQTNIQYF.

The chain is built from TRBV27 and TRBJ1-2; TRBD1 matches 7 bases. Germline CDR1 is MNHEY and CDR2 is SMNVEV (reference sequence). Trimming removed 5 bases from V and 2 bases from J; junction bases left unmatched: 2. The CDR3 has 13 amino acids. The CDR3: CASSPQGNYGYTF. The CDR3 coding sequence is TGTGCCAGCAGTCCACAGGGGAACTATGGCTACACCTTC.

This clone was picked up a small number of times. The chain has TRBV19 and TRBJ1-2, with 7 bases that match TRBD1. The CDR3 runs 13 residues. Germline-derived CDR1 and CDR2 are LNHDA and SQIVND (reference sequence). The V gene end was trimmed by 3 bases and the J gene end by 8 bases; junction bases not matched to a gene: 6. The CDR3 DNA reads TGTGCCAGTAGTATGGGACAGCATGGGGGCTACACCTTC. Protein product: CASSMGQHGGYTF. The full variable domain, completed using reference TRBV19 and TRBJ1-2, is DGGITQSPKYLFRKEGQNVTLSCEQNLNHDAMYWYRQDPGQGLRLIYYSQIVNDFQKGDIAEGYSVSREKKESFPLTVTSAQKNPTAFYLCASSMGQHGGYTFGSGTRLTVV.

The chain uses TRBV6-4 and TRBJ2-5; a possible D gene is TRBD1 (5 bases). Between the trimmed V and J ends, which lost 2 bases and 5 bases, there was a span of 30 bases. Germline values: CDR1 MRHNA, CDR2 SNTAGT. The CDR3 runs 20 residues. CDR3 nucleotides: TGTGCCAGCAGTGACGCCTCCCCCAGGGCTCCTCGACCCCAGTGGGAGACCCAGTACTTC. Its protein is CASSDASPRAPRPQWETQYF.

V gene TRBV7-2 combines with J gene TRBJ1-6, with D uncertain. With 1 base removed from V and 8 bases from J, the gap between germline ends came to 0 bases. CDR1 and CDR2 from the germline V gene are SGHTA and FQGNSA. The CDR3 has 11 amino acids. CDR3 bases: TGTGCCAGCAGCTTAGATTCACCCCTCCACTTT. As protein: CASSLDSPLHF.

CDR3 amino acids: CASSLGQLNEQFF. CDR3 DNA sequence: TGCGCCAGCAGCTTGGGACAGCTTAATGAGCAGTTCTTC. The chain uses TRBV5-1 and TRBJ2-1, with a tentative D call TRBD1 (5 bases). CDR1 SGHRS and CDR2 YFSETQ come from the germline V gene. This CDR3 comprises 13 residues. Trimming pared 0 bases from V and 7 bases from J, leaving 8 bases between.

In DNA form, the CDR3 reads TGTGCCAGCAGCTTAACCGGGGGGGCCGAGCAGTACTTC. Protein: CASSLTGGAEQYF. The chain carries TRBV7-2 and TRBJ2-7, with 8 bases matching TRBD2. Germline V lookup: CDR1 SGHTA, CDR2 FQGNSA. The CDR3 has 13 amino acids. The V segment lost 2 bases and the J segment 6 bases; nucleotides outside the gene matches: 3. Variable domain in full (rest from reference TRBV7-2 and TRBJ2-7): GAGVSQSPSNKVTEKGKDVELRCDPISGHTALYWYRQSLGQGLEFLIYFQGNSAPDKSGLPSDRFSAERTGGSVSTLTIQRTQQEDSAVYLCASSLTGGAEQYFGPGTRLTVT.

CDR3 residues: CASSQWKTQYF. The DNA for the CDR3 is TGTGCCAGCAGCCAATGGAAGACCCAGTACTTC. The chain carries TRBV14 and TRBJ2-5; no clear D. The CDR3 is 11 residues long. Germline V gene data show CDR1 as SGHDN and CDR2 as FVKESK. Between the trimmed V and J ends, which lost 2 bases and 6 bases, there was a span of 4 bases.

CDR3 nucleotide sequence: TGTGCCGCCCCCAGGGGGGAGCTCTATAATTCACCCCTCCACTTT. It yields the protein CAAPRGELYNSPLHF. This rearrangement joins TRBV19 to TRBJ1-6, with 7 bases matching TRBD1. V lost 11 bases, J lost 3 bases, and 10 bases stayed unmatched. Germline values: CDR1 LNHDA, CDR2 SQIVND (reference sequence). The CDR3 is made up of 15 amino acids.

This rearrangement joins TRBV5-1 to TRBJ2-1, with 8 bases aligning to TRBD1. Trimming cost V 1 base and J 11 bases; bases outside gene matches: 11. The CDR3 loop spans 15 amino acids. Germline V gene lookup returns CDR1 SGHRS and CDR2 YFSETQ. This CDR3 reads CASSLSQGAPGKQFF. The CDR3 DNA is TGCGCCAGCAGCTTGAGTCAGGGGGCGCCGGGAAAGCAGTTCTTC. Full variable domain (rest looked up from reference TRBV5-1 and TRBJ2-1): KAGVTQTPRYLIKTRGQQVTLSCSPISGHRSVSWYQQTPGQGLQFLFEYFSETQRNKGNFPGRFSGRQFSNSRSEMNVSTLELGDSALYLCASSLSQGAPGKQFFGPGTRLTVL.

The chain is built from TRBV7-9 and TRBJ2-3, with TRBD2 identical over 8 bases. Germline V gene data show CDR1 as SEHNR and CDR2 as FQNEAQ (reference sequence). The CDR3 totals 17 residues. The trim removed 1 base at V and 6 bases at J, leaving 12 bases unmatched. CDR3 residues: CASSLGVAGGSLDTQYF. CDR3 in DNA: TGTGCCAGCAGCTTAGGTGTTGCGGGAGGTTCTTTGGATACGCAGTATTTT.

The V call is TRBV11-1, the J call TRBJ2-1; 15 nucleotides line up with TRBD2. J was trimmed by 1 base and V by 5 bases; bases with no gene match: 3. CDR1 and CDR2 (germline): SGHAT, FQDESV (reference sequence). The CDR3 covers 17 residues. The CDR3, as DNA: TGTGCCAGCAGCCACGGACTAGCGGGGGGGTCCTACAATGAGCAGTTCTTC. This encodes CASSHGLAGGSYNEQFF.

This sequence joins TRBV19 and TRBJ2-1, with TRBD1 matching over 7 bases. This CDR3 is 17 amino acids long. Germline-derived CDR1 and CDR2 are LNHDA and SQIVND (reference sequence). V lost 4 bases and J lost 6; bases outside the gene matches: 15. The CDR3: CASSKRSDRVWVNEQFF. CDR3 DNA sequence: TGTGCCAGTAGTAAGAGGAGCGACAGGGTCTGGGTCAATGAGCAGTTCTTC.

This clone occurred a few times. CDR3 DNA: TGCAGCGTTGAAGATCCGGGGAGTGAAGCTTTCTTT. It translates to CSVEDPGSEAFF. V is TRBV29-1 and J is TRBJ1-1; D gene uncertain. This CDR3 region has 12 residues. V was cut by 0 bases and J by 7 bases, with 9 bases left in between. CDR1 is SQVTM and CDR2 is ANQGSEA in the germline V gene.

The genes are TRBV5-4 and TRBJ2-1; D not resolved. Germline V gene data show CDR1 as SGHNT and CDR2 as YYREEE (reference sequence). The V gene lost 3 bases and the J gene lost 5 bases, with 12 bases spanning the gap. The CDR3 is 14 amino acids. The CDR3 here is CASSSPTRHNEQFF. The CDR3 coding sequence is TGTGCCAGCAGCTCTCCCACCCGCCACAATGAGCAGTTCTTC.

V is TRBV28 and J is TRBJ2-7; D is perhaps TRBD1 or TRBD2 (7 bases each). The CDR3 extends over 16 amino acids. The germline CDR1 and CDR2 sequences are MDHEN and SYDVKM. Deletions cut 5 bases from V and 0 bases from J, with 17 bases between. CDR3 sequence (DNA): TGTGCCAGCAGTCGTAACAGGGGCGGGGGCTCCTACGAGCAGTACTTC. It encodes CASSRNRGGGSYEQYF.